This T cell receptor (beta chain) was observed in a study of T cells in Graves' hyperthyroidism and ophthalmopathy. The V end was cut by 4 bases, the J end by 6 bases, with 25 bases between. The CDR3 runs to 17 residues. Germline loops: CDR1 MNHEY, CDR2 SVGAGI. RNA transcripts provided the source from which TCR beta CDR3 regions were amplified. Researchers ran a first-round RT-PCR on the TCR CDR3 using the HTBI primer set. MiXCR, run by TCRdb on the multiplex PCR reads, gives a single entry per CDR3 protein. Of around 300,000 distinct CDR3 sequences detected, around a quarter appear once; the ten largest clones hold approximately 25%. This clonotype occurred once. These patients, aged 18 to 65, had recently diagnosed hyperthyroidism lasting under 2 months. Those patients with uncontrolled infection, other autoimmune disease, pregnancy or lactation were excluded. A sample of blood taken at first hyperthyroidism diagnosis preceded any ophthalmopathy symptoms.

V gene TRBV6-5 combines with J gene TRBJ2-7, with TRBD2 as a possible D gene (6 bases). The TCR comes from a man aged 35-49 years with Graves' hyperthyroidism that later progressed to Graves' ophthalmopathy. The specimen was blood. CDR3 region: CASSSFVGLARTLEQYF. CDR3 bases: TGTGCCAGCAGTTCCTTTGTCGGGCTAGCGCGAACGCTCGAGCAGTACTTC.